These T cell receptor beta chains were read from a single sample in a study of Graves' ophthalmopathy and Graves' hyperthyroidism. TCRdb re-called the multiplex PCR reads with MiXCR, one entry per CDR3 protein. The sample includes about 220,000 distinct CDR3 sequences, around a fifth seen only once; the top ten take around two fifths. Input material: peripheral blood. The receptors were gathered from a woman between 50 and 59 years old with Graves' ophthalmopathy. The CDR3 runs from the conserved cysteine through the conserved F or W. The D gene is left open where the match is weak. Clone sizes are given selectively: once, few, many, or a class where the clone is expanded.

>-|TRBJ2-3|TRBV5-1|-
CASSLEESRATQYF
TGCGCCAGCAGCTTGGAGGAGAGTCGGGCAACGCAGTATTTT
>TRBD2|TRBJ2-2|TRBV12-3/TRBV12-4|many
CASSRLAGNGGGELFF
TGTGCCAGCAGCAGACTAGCGGGAAACGGAGGCGGGGAGCTGTTTTTT
>-|TRBJ2-2|TRBV25-1|-
CASRGMELFF
TGTGCCAGCAGGGGTATGGAGCTGTTTTTT
>TRBD2|TRBJ2-5|TRBV2|many
CASTQGLAGQETQYF
TGTGCCAGCACACAGGGACTAGCGGGCCAAGAGACCCAGTACTTC
>-|TRBJ2-5|TRBV5-1|many
CASSNERAKETQYF
TGCGCCAGCAGCAACGAGAGGGCCAAAGAGACCCAGTACTTC
>TRBD2|TRBJ2-7|TRBV4-2|many
CASSQDLRGREYEQYF
TGTGCCAGCAGCCAAGATCTACGCGGGAGGGAATACGAGCAGTACTTC
>-|TRBJ2-7|TRBV5-1|many
CASSIGQGNEQYF
TGCGCCAGCAGCATTGGCCAGGGAAACGAGCAGTACTTC
>TRBD1|TRBJ1-2|TRBV6-1|-
CASHRGDYGYTF
TGTGCCAGCCACAGGGGAGACTATGGCTACACCTTC
>TRBD2|TRBJ2-2|TRBV13|few
CASSLEGLAGVMDTGELFF
TGTGCCAGCAGCTTAGAGGGACTAGCGGGAGTCATGGACACCGGGGAGCTGTTTTTT
>-|TRBJ1-1|TRBV27|-
CASSQVRDLGSEAFF
TGTGCCAGCAGTCAAGTCAGGGACCTCGGTTCTGAAGCTTTCTTT
>-|TRBJ2-7|TRBV6-5|many
CASSYSRRYEQYF
TGTGCCAGCAGTTACTCGAGGAGGTACGAGCAGTACTTC
>TRBD1|TRBJ1-1|TRBV5-1|many
CASSLQGMGTEAFF
TGCGCCAGCAGCCTACAGGGGATGGGGACTGAAGCTTTCTTT
>-|TRBJ1-5|TRBV19|many
CASSEDVYSNQPQHF
TGTGCCAGTTCAGAGGACGTCTATAGCAATCAGCCCCAGCATTTT
>TRBD1|TRBJ1-3|TRBV27|many
CASSRDSSGNTIYF
TGTGCCAGCAGCCGGGACAGCTCTGGAAACACCATATATTTT
>-|TRBJ2-2|TRBV30|many
CAWSFTDTGELFF
TGTGCCTGGAGTTTTACAGACACCGGGGAGCTGTTTTTT
>-|TRBJ1-3|TRBV20-1|many
CSARALTGLSGNTIYF
TGCAGTGCTAGAGCCTTGACCGGCCTCTCTGGAAACACCATATATTTT
>-|TRBJ2-2|TRBV14|few
CASKGTSHTGELFF
TGTGCCAGCAAGGGGACCTCTCACACCGGGGAGCTGTTTTTT
>TRBD2|TRBJ2-2|TRBV19|many
CASTGSSGVTGTGELFF
TGTGCCAGTACGGGAAGTAGCGGGGTCACGGGGACCGGGGAGCTGTTTTTT